This TCR beta chain was sequenced in a study of cytomegalovirus exposure and HLA in healthy donors. Background on the study: For the approximately 360 genotyped donors, around 76% fell within the Caucasian-associated ancestry cluster.

Study-wide points: Investigators reported 164 TCR beta chains as tied to cytomegalovirus. HLA restriction was apparent for most CMV-associated TCR beta chains in a later analysis.

The PCR used 60 Vbeta and 13 Jbeta primers. Libraries were prepared by immunoSEQ multiplex PCR; TCRdb keeps only in-frame clonotypes and omits some of them. The sample holds over 150,000 clones; roughly 75% are singletons and the top ten take around 4.9%. The CDR3 contains 12 residues. The J segment lost 8 bases and the V segment lost 6 bases, leaving 6 bases of the junction unmatched. Germline-derived CDR1 and CDR2 are MNHEY and SVGAGI. The sample holds a few counts of this clone. Its antigen is still unknown. The clonotype originates from a male donor in good health and CMV-seronegative. This sequence joins TRBV6-5 and TRBJ1-2, with TRBD1 matching 7 bases. The source material was PBMCs. CDR3 sequence (DNA): TGTGCCAGCAGATCCGGACAGGAAGGCTACACCTTC. Its protein product is CASRSGQEGYTF.